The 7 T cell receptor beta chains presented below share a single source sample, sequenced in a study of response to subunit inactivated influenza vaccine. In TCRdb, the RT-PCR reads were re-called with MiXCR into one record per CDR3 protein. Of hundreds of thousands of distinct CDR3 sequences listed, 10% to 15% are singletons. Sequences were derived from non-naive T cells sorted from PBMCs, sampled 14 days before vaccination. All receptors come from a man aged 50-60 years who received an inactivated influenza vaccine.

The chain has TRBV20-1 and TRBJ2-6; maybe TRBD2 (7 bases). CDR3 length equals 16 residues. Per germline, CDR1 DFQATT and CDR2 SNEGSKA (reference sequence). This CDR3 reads CCSSGQGRRGANVLTF. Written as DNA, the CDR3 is TGCTGTTCTAGCGGCCAGGGGCGACGGGGGGCCAACGTCCTGACTTTC.

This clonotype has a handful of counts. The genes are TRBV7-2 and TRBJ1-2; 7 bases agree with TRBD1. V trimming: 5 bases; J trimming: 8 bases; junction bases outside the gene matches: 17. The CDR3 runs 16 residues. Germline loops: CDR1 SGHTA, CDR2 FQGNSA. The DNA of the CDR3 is TGTGCCAGCAGCCCCAGTATAACAGGGGATACGGGGGGCTACACCTTC. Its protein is CASSPSITGDTGGYTF.

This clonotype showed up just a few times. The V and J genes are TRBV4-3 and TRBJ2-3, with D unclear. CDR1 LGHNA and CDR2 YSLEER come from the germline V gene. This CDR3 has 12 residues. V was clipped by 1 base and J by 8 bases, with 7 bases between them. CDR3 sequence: CASSQGSSTQYF. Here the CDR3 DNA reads TGCGCCAGCAGCCAAGGCTCGTCTACGCAGTATTTT.

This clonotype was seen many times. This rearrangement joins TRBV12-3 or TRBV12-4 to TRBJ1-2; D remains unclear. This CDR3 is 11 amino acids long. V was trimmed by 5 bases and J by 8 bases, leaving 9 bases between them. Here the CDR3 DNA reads TGTGCCAGCAGTGCCACTTGGGGCTACACCTTC. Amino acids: CASSATWGYTF.

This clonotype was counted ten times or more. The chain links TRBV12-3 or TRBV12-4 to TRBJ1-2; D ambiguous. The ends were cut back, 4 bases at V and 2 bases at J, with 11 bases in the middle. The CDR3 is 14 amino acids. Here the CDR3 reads CASSSLTKNYGYTF. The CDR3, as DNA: TGTGCCAGCAGTTCCTTGACAAAGAACTATGGCTACACCTTC.

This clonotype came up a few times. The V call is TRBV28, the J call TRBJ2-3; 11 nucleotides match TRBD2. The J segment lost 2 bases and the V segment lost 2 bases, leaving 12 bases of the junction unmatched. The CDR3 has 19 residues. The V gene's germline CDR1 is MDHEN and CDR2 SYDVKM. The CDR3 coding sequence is TGTGCCAGCAGTTTAATTACCCCCCTAGCGGGGGGCCTCACAGATACGCAGTATTTT. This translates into CASSLITPLAGGLTDTQYF.

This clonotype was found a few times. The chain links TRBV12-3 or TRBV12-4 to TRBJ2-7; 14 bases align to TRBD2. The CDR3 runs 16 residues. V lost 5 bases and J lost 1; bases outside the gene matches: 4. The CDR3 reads CASSPRTSGGSYEQYF. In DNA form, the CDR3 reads TGTGCCAGCAGTCCCAGGACTAGCGGGGGGTCCTACGAGCAGTACTTC.